Below, 26 T cell receptor beta chains from the same sample are listed, as sequenced in a study of blood T cell repertoires in COVID-19. Sequencing used immunoSEQ multiplex PCR; TCRdb keeps in-frame clones, though not all of them. The sample has 280,000 or so clones, more than 70% seen once. The sample consisted of peripheral blood. The receptors shown here come from a woman aged 25 to 39 who had recovered from COVID-19.

This clone occurred once. V and J are TRBV15 and TRBJ1-2, with D possibly being TRBD1 (6 bases). Germline loops: CDR1 LNHNV, CDR2 YYDKDF (reference sequence). The CDR3 sequence is 16 residues long. Trimming took 4 bases from V and 4 from J, leaving 19 bases between them. CDR3 sequence: CATSTFLDSYSYGYTF. CDR3 DNA: TGTGCCACCAGCACCTTTCTGGACAGTTACTCCTATGGCTACACCTTC.

Here the CDR3 DNA reads TGTGCCAGCAGTTTAGGCGGGACAGGGTCTTCACCCCTCCACTTT. Protein sequence: CASSLGGTGSSPLHF. This rearrangement joins TRBV28 to TRBJ1-6; 9 nucleotides match TRBD1. Germline V CDR1 and CDR2: MDHEN, SYDVKM. This CDR3 spans 15 amino acids. The V and J ends lost 2 bases and 9 bases, in that order; junction bases with no gene match: 5.

The rearrangement uses TRBV19 and TRBJ2-7, with D perhaps matching TRBD1 (6 bases). Per the germline V gene, CDR1 is LNHDA and CDR2 is SQIVND (reference sequence). The CDR3 loop spans 16 amino acids. Trimming cost V 0 bases and J 2 bases, with 14 bases left between them. CDR3 amino acids: CASSIDPTGYTYEQYF. DNA of the CDR3: TGTGCCAGTAGTATAGACCCGACAGGCTACACCTACGAGCAGTACTTC.

The chain employs TRBV5-4 and TRBJ2-5, with 10 bases aligning to TRBD1. The CDR3 has 15 residues. The ends lost 4 bases at V and 5 bases at J; junction bases unmatched: 8. The germline V gene has CDR1 SGHNT and CDR2 YYREEE (reference sequence). The CDR3 nucleotides read TGTGCCAGCAGCCAACGACAGGGGGCAGTGGAGACCCAGTACTTC. As protein: CASSQRQGAVETQYF.

This chain connects TRBV2 to TRBJ2-5; D is ambiguous. The CDR3 sequence is 11 residues long. V dropped 5 bases and J dropped 4 bases, with 5 bases sitting between them. CDR1 and CDR2 (germline): SNHLY, FYNNEI. The CDR3 spells CASSSIETQYF. CDR3 in DNA: TGTGCCAGCAGTTCCATAGAGACCCAGTACTTC.

The chain carries TRBV5-6 and TRBJ2-7; 11 bases fit TRBD1. This CDR3 is 16 amino acids long. Germline V gene lookup returns CDR1 SGHDT and CDR2 YYEEEE. With V trimmed by 2 bases and J by 5 bases, 9 bases remained unmatched. As DNA, the CDR3 is TGTGCCAGCAGCTTTAAAACCGGGACAGGGGGGGACGAGCAGTACTTC. This codes for CASSFKTGTGGDEQYF. The whole variable domain, filled in from reference TRBV5-6 and TRBJ2-7, reads DAGVTQSPTHLIKTRGQQVTLRCSPKSGHDTVSWYQQALGQGPQFIFQYYEEEERQRGNFPDRFSGHQFPNYSSELNVNALLLGDSALYLCASSFKTGTGGDEQYFGPGTRLTVT.

V and J are TRBV29-1 and TRBJ1-1; D might be TRBD1 (6 bases). The germline V gene encodes CDR1 SQVTM and CDR2 ANQGSEA. V lost 5 bases and J 6 bases, leaving 16 bases between the germline ends. This CDR3 is 13 amino acids long. CDR3 coding DNA: TGCAGCGTTACCGATCAGGGGAAACCTGAAGCTTTCTTT. Residues: CSVTDQGKPEAFF.

The genes are TRBV7-8 and TRBJ2-3; tentatively, D is TRBD2 (5 bases). Per the germline V gene, CDR1 is SGHVS and CDR2 is FQNEAQ. V was cut by 5 bases and J by 0 bases, with 12 bases left in between. CDR3 length: 15 residues. This CDR3 reads CASSMKRISTDTQYF. Here the CDR3 DNA reads TGTGCCAGCAGCATGAAGCGGATTAGCACAGATACGCAGTATTTT.

This sequence joins TRBV5-1 and TRBJ2-5, with 8 bases that match TRBD1. The ends lost 3 bases at V and 5 bases at J; junction bases unmatched: 3. The CDR3 has 13 residues. Germline values: CDR1 SGHRS, CDR2 YFSETQ. CDR3 bases: TGCGCCAGCAGCTGGGACAGGCCGGAGACCCAGTACTTC. As protein: CASSWDRPETQYF.

This rearrangement joins TRBV28 to TRBJ1-5, with D perhaps matching TRBD1 (6 bases). Trimming removed 5 bases from V and 5 bases from J, with 22 bases in between. This CDR3 spans 17 amino acids. Germline lookup yields CDR1 MDHEN and CDR2 SYDVKM. CDR3 sequence (DNA): TGTGCCAGCAGTGGAGAAACTCAGGGGTATGGTGATCAGCCCCAGCATTTT. Translation: CASSGETQGYGDQPQHF.

The CDR3 DNA sequence: TGTGCCAGCAGCACCTCTCCCACAGCTCCTACGCAGTATTTT. This gives the protein CASSTSPTAPTQYF. The chain combines TRBV7-2 with TRBJ2-3; D gene unclear. The CDR3 sequence is 14 residues long. V lost 5 bases and J 8 bases, leaving 17 bases between the germline ends. Germline lookup yields CDR1 SGHTA and CDR2 FQGNSA.

The chain employs TRBV18 and TRBJ2-1; D is perhaps TRBD1 (5 bases). Trimming left V 2 bases short and J 4 bases short, with 15 bases between. Germline CDR1 and CDR2: KGHSH and LQKENI. The CDR3 totals 16 residues. CDR3 sequence: CASSPGAARVYNEQFF. The DNA for the CDR3 is TGTGCCAGCTCACCAGGCGCGGCCAGGGTTTACAATGAGCAGTTCTTC. Full variable domain (rest looked up from reference TRBV18 and TRBJ2-1): NAGVMQNPRHLVRRRGQEARLRCSPMKGHSHVYWYRQLPEEGLKFMVYLQKENIIDESGMPKERFSAEFPKEGPSILRIQQVVRGDSAAYFCASSPGAARVYNEQFFGPGTRLTVL.

The chain recombines TRBV19 with TRBJ2-1, with 7 bases matching TRBD1. From germline, CDR1 is LNHDA and CDR2 SQIVND (reference sequence). This CDR3 region has 14 residues. Trimming removed 9 bases from V and 0 bases from J; junction bases left unmatched: 5. CDR3 sequence (DNA): TGTGCCAGCAAGACAGGGCCCTCCTACAATGAGCAGTTCTTC. It encodes CASKTGPSYNEQFF.

The chain couples TRBV4-2 to TRBJ1-1; perhaps TRBD1 as D (6 bases). In germline, CDR1 is LGHNA, CDR2 YNFKEQ. V lost 8 bases and J lost 1, with 14 bases in between. The CDR3 runs to 14 residues. CDR3 loop: CASARVGQNTEAFF. Written as DNA, the CDR3 is TGTGCCAGCGCCCGAGTGGGACAGAACACTGAAGCTTTCTTT.

The chain is built from TRBV6-2 or TRBV6-3 and TRBJ1-1; unclear D gene. V lost 5 bases to trimming and J lost 1 base, with 17 bases between them. Germline CDR1 reads MNHEY; CDR2 reads SVGEGT. The CDR3 has 16 residues. The CDR3 protein is CASSTPEESPNTEAFF. Here the CDR3 DNA reads TGTGCCAGCAGTACCCCCGAGGAAAGTCCGAACACTGAAGCTTTCTTT.

V usage is TRBV4-1 and J usage is TRBJ1-1; TRBD1 matches 8 bases. V was clipped by 4 bases and J by 11 bases; unmatched bases: 15. Germline V CDR1 and CDR2: MGHRA, YSYEKL. The CDR3 runs 15 residues. The CDR3 loop is CASSPRAGGTVAAFF. The CDR3 nucleotides are TGCGCCAGCAGCCCGAGGGCAGGGGGCACAGTCGCGGCTTTCTTT.

The V and J genes are TRBV2 and TRBJ1-4; D unclear. In germline, CDR1 is SNHLY, CDR2 FYNNEI. The CDR3 runs 11 residues. V shed 9 bases and J shed 4 bases, with 6 bases lying between them. Written as DNA, the CDR3 is TGTGCCAGGCTGAGTAATGAAAAACTGTTTTTT. The encoded protein is CARLSNEKLFF.

About this clone itself: This same CDR3 is encoded by further DNA sequences in the sample. The J gene is TRBJ2-3, the V gene TRBV6-5, with a weak D call TRBD1 (6 bases). Germline assignment: CDR1 MNHEY and CDR2 SVGAGI. Trimming left V 8 bases short and J 6 bases short, with 12 bases between. This CDR3 is 12 amino acids long. CDR3 coding DNA: TGTGCCAGCTCTCCAGGGGCGGATACGCAGTATTTT. Translation gives CASSPGADTQYF.

This clone was detected a few times. This chain uses TRBV14 with TRBJ2-7; D may be TRBD2 (5 bases). Trimming removed 4 bases at V and 3 bases at J, with 13 bases between. The CDR3 contains 14 residues. The germline gives CDR1 SGHDN, CDR2 FVKESK. The CDR3 sequence: CASSPSSNHYEQYF. The CDR3 DNA follows: TGTGCCAGCAGCCCCTCTAGCAACCACTACGAGCAGTACTTC.

This chain uses TRBV28 with TRBJ2-5, with 8 bases fitting TRBD2. The CDR3 has 15 residues. Trimming removed 5 bases from V and 5 bases from J; junction bases left unmatched: 10. Germline V gene sequence: CDR1 MDHEN, CDR2 SYDVKM. CDR3 in amino acids: CASSPPGGGGETQYF. The CDR3 bases are TGTGCCAGCAGTCCCCCCGGGGGCGGGGGGGAGACCCAGTACTTC.

The rearrangement uses TRBV3-1 (or the pseudogene TRBV3-2) and TRBJ1-6; 8 nucleotides agree with TRBD1. The CDR3 runs to 18 residues. Germline V gives CDR1 LGHDT, CDR2 YNNKEL (reference sequence). V was clipped by 3 bases and J by 1 base; unmatched bases: 8. The CDR3 DNA is TGTGCCAGCAGCCAGGGGCAGGGGGCAGGTTCCTATAATTCACCCCTCCACTTT. Protein product: CASSQGQGAGSYNSPLHF.

The rearrangement uses TRBV7-9 and TRBJ1-1; the match to TRBD1 covers 7 bases. The junction had 5 bases not matched to a gene; V was cut back by 3 bases and J by 4 bases. This CDR3 contains 14 residues. Germline lookup yields CDR1 SEHNR and CDR2 FQNEAQ (reference sequence). CDR3 amino acids: CASSFYQGGTEAFF. In DNA form, the CDR3 reads TGTGCCAGCAGCTTCTATCAGGGGGGCACTGAAGCTTTCTTT.

The V and J genes are TRBV7-2 and TRBJ1-5; D is possibly TRBD1 (5 bases). Trimming pared 2 bases from V and 5 bases from J, leaving 13 bases between. Germline V CDR1 and CDR2: SGHTA, FQGNSA. The CDR3 is made up of 15 amino acids. The CDR3, as DNA: TGTGCCAGCAGCTTATCAGGGAACAATTATCAGCCCCAGCATTTT. Translated, it gives CASSLSGNNYQPQHF.

V gene TRBV4-2 combines with J gene TRBJ1-4; D may be TRBD1 (5 bases). The CDR3 length is 17 residues. Germline V gene data show CDR1 as LGHNA and CDR2 as YNFKEQ. V was trimmed by 0 bases and J by 6 bases, leaving 17 bases between them. The CDR3 here is CASSQDRVPTLDEKLFF. CDR3 DNA: TGTGCCAGCAGCCAAGACAGGGTGCCCACACTGGATGAAAAACTGTTTTTT.

This clone is a singleton in its sample. The J gene is TRBJ1-2, the V gene TRBV3-1 (or the pseudogene TRBV3-2), with 8 bases identical to TRBD1. The length of the CDR3 is 15 residues. Germline assignment: CDR1 LGHDT and CDR2 YNNKEL (reference sequence). Unmatched junction bases numbered 7, after V lost 0 bases and J lost 7 bases. The CDR3 spells CASSQEDRVSGGYTF. CDR3 coding DNA: TGTGCCAGCAGCCAAGAGGACAGGGTGTCAGGTGGCTACACCTTC.

This rearrangement joins TRBV6-5 to TRBJ1-5; 8 bases agree with TRBD1. CDR1 and CDR2 from the germline V gene are MNHEY and SVGAGI. The CDR3 consists of 15 residues. Losses at the gene ends were 5 bases for V and 2 bases for J; bases not matched to a gene: 5. The CDR3 DNA reads TGTGCCAGCAGTCCCCGGGACAGGCGCAATCAGCCCCAGCATTTT. It translates to CASSPRDRRNQPQHF.